These T cell receptor beta chains were read from a single sample in a study of cytomegalovirus exposure and HLA in healthy donors. Clones were sequenced by immunoSEQ multiplex PCR, and TCRdb holds only the in-frame ones, with some missing. The sample has 120,000 or so clones, roughly 90% seen once. Input material: PBMCs. These receptors originate from a woman younger than 35 in good health and CMV-seronegative. Both conserved end residues are part of each CDR3. Fields, in order: J gene, D gene, clone size, V gene, CDR3 DNA, CDR3 protein. The D gene is left open where the match is weak. Rows give clone size only sometimes, using once, few, many, or a class for an expanded clone.

j_gene: TRBJ2-7
d_gene: NA
abundance: NA
v_gene: TRBV19
CDR3nt: TGTGCCAGTAGTATAGAGGTCAGGGAGGTCCCAGAGCAGTACTTC
CDR3aa: CASSIEVREVPEQYF

j_gene: TRBJ1-5
d_gene: TRBD1
abundance: NA
v_gene: TRBV6-1
CDR3nt: TGTGCCAGCAGTGAAAGGAGTTGGCAGGGGGGCAATCAGCCCCAGCATTTT
CDR3aa: CASSERSWQGGNQPQHF

j_gene: TRBJ1-4
d_gene: TRBD1
abundance: once
v_gene: TRBV30
CDR3nt: TGTGCCTGGACTTTCGCGGGACAGGGTAACGAAAAACTGTTTTTT
CDR3aa: CAWTFAGQGNEKLFF

j_gene: TRBJ2-1
d_gene: NA
abundance: NA
v_gene: TRBV10-3
CDR3nt: TGTGCCATGCAGGATCCCGATTTCAATGAGCAGTTCTTC
CDR3aa: CAMQDPDFNEQFF

j_gene: TRBJ2-7
d_gene: TRBD1
abundance: NA
v_gene: TRBV5-5
CDR3nt: TGTGCCAGCAGATTGACAGGGCAACGAGAGCAGTACTTC
CDR3aa: CASRLTGQREQYF

j_gene: TRBJ2-7
d_gene: NA
abundance: NA
v_gene: TRBV7-9
CDR3nt: TGTGCCAGCAGTTCAGGAACCTACGAGCAGTACTTC
CDR3aa: CASSSGTYEQYF

j_gene: TRBJ2-7
d_gene: NA
abundance: NA
v_gene: TRBV11-2
CDR3nt: TGTGCCAGCAGCTTAGGAGGAGGGATCGAGCAGTACTTC
CDR3aa: CASSLGGGIEQYF

j_gene: TRBJ2-5
d_gene: NA
abundance: NA
v_gene: TRBV9
CDR3nt: TGTGCCAGCAGCCCCCATGGGGCGGGGATACAAGAGACCCAGTACTTC
CDR3aa: CASSPHGAGIQETQYF

j_gene: TRBJ2-7
d_gene: TRBD2
abundance: NA
v_gene: TRBV28
CDR3nt: TGTGCCAGCAGTTTATTAGCGGGCCGATACGAGCAGTACTTC
CDR3aa: CASSLLAGRYEQYF

j_gene: TRBJ2-3
d_gene: TRBD1
abundance: NA
v_gene: TRBV2
CDR3nt: TGTGCCAGCAGTGAAACAGGGGTTCTATCAGATACGCAGTATTTT
CDR3aa: CASSETGVLSDTQYF

j_gene: TRBJ1-1
d_gene: TRBD1
abundance: NA
v_gene: TRBV28
CDR3nt: TGTGCCAGCAGTTTATGGCGGGACAGGGAAGCTTTCTTT
CDR3aa: CASSLWRDREAFF

j_gene: TRBJ2-7
d_gene: TRBD1
abundance: NA
v_gene: TRBV18
CDR3nt: TGTGCCAGCTCGCAACCGGGACAGGGCTCCTACGAGCAGTACTTC
CDR3aa: CASSQPGQGSYEQYF

j_gene: TRBJ1-1
d_gene: NA
abundance: NA
v_gene: TRBV19
CDR3nt: TGTGCCAGTAGTCGTTCTCGTGAAGACAGGCACACTGAAGCTTTCTTT
CDR3aa: CASSRSREDRHTEAFF

j_gene: TRBJ2-1
d_gene: TRBD2
abundance: NA
v_gene: TRBV28
CDR3nt: TGTGCCAGCAGCGCCTCCGGGACGGGGGGGCCATTCAATGAGCAGTTCTTC
CDR3aa: CASSASGTGGPFNEQFF

j_gene: TRBJ2-5
d_gene: TRBD2
abundance: NA
v_gene: TRBV5-1
CDR3nt: TGCGCCAGCAGCTTCGGCGCGGGGGGCCCCCGGGAGACCCAGTACTTC
CDR3aa: CASSFGAGGPRETQYF

j_gene: TRBJ2-6
d_gene: TRBD1
abundance: NA
v_gene: TRBV6-5
CDR3nt: TGTGCCACGGACACAGGGGCTGGGGCCAACGTCCTGACTTTC
CDR3aa: CATDTGAGANVLTF

j_gene: TRBJ2-3
d_gene: NA
abundance: NA
v_gene: TRBV28
CDR3nt: TGTGCCAGCAGTATCTTACTCGGCACAGATACGCAGTATTTT
CDR3aa: CASSILLGTDTQYF

j_gene: TRBJ1-1
d_gene: NA
abundance: NA
v_gene: TRBV6-6
CDR3nt: TGTGCCAGCAGAAACAGGGTTCAAAACACTGAAGCTTTCTTT
CDR3aa: CASRNRVQNTEAFF

j_gene: TRBJ2-3
d_gene: NA
abundance: NA
v_gene: TRBV29-1
CDR3nt: TGCAGCGAGCGGGCAGACGCAGATACGCAGTATTTT
CDR3aa: CSERADADTQYF

j_gene: TRBJ2-7
d_gene: TRBD1
abundance: once
v_gene: TRBV19
CDR3nt: TGTGCCAGTAGGGAGACAGGGGAAGGCGAGCAGTACTTC
CDR3aa: CASRETGEGEQYF

j_gene: TRBJ2-1
d_gene: TRBD2
abundance: NA
v_gene: TRBV9
CDR3nt: TGTGCCAGCAGCGGACGACTAGCGGGAGTAGAAAATGAGCAGTTCTTC
CDR3aa: CASSGRLAGVENEQFF

j_gene: TRBJ2-1
d_gene: NA
abundance: NA
v_gene: TRBV7-9
CDR3nt: TGTGCCAGCAGCTTACTCGGGACAACTCCCACTGAGCAGTTCTTC
CDR3aa: CASSLLGTTPTEQFF

j_gene: TRBJ2-7
d_gene: NA
abundance: NA
v_gene: TRBV6-6
CDR3nt: TGTGCCAGCAGTTACGTCCCAGGGGATATCTACGAGCAGTACTTC
CDR3aa: CASSYVPGDIYEQYF

j_gene: TRBJ2-7
d_gene: NA
abundance: NA
v_gene: TRBV28
CDR3nt: TGTGCCAGCAGACCTACAGGGCCCTCCTACGAGCAGTACTTC
CDR3aa: CASRPTGPSYEQYF

j_gene: TRBJ2-1
d_gene: TRBD2
abundance: NA
v_gene: TRBV19
CDR3nt: TGTGCCAGTAGTATCCGACTAGCGGGCCACGCCGGGGGCGATGAGCAGTTCTTC
CDR3aa: CASSIRLAGHAGGDEQFF

j_gene: TRBJ2-5
d_gene: TRBD1
abundance: NA
v_gene: TRBV7-3
CDR3nt: TGTGCCAGCAGCCCGGGACAGGGGGGGCAAGAGACCCAGTACTTC
CDR3aa: CASSPGQGGQETQYF